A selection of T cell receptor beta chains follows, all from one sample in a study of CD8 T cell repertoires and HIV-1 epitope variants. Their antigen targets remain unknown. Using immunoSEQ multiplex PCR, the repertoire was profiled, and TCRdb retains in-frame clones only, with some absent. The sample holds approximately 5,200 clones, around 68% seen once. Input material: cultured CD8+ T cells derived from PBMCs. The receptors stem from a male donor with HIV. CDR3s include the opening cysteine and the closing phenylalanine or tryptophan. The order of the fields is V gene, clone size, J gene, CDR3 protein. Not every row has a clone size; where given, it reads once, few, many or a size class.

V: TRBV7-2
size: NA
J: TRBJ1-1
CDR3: CASSARPGGGSLDTEAFF

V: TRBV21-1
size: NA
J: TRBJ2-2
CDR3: CASSSTGPTSANTGELFF

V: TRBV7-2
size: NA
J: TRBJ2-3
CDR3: CASSLMASVSTDTQYF

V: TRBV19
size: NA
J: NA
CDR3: CASSIAGDTLYEQYF

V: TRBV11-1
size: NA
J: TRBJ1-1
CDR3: CASSTQRNTEAFF

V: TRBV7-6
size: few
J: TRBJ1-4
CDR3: CASSPGTGGLTNEKLFF

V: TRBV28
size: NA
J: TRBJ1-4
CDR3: CASSDYYRDLGNEKLFF

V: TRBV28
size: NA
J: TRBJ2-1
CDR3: CAAGQVYNEQFF

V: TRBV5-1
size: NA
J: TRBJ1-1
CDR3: CASSLGQGSGKAFF

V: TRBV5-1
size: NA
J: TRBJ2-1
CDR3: CASSLEPNNEQFF

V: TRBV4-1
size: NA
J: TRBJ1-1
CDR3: CASSQVAGPNTEAFF

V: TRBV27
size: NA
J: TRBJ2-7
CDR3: CASSFSQGSEQYF

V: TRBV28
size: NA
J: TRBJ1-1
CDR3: CASSSLRGRAEAFF

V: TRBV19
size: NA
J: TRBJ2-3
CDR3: CASSPGTGGVDTQYF

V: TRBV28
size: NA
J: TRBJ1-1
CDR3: CASSFWGEGLGTEAFF

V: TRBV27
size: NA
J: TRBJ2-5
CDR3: CASSSTTTTQGAKGETQYF

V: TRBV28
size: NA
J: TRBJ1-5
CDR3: CAVSGGVSGNQPQHF

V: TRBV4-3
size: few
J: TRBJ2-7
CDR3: CASSPQRGSYEQYF

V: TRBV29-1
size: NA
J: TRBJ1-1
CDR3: CSVEGSTEAFF

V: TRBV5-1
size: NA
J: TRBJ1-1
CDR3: CASSLVSMNTEAFF

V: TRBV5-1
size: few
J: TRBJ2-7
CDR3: CASSLADRTAEQYF

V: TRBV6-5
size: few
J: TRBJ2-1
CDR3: CASSYRWDTYNEQFF

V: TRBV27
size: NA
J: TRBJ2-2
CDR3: CASSSSRDRNTGELFF

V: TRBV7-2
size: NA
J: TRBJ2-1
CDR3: CASSPAGGAYNEQFF

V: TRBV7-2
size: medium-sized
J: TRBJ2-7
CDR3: CASSLGTLSSYEQYF

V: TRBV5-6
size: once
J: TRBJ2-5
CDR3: CASTSVGRGQETQYF

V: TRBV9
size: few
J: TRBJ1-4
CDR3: CASSARLSANEKLFF